Listed below are T cell receptor beta chains from one sample, sequenced in a study of STAT5B mutations in CD4+ large granular lymphocyte leukemia. Repertoires were generated with immunoSEQ multiplex PCR, while TCRdb's copy carries only in-frame clones and drops some. The repertoire holds some 21,000 clones, with about 75% as singletons. Sample: CD4+ T cells from blood buffy coats. The receptors were gathered from a human donor in good health. The CDR3 runs from the conserved cysteine through the conserved F or W. The order of the fields is CDR3 DNA, CDR3 protein, D gene, V gene, clone size, J gene. A D gene is named only where the DNA matches it firmly. Clone sizes are given selectively: once, few, many, or a class where the clone is expanded.

TGTGCCAGCAGTGAAGACGGGAGGGCCGGGTTTAAGACCCAGTACTTC CASSEDGRAGFKTQYF TRBD2 TRBV2 - TRBJ2-5
TGTGCCAGCAGCCCGGCGGGGTCTAATGAAAAACTGTTTTTT CASSPAGSNEKLFF - TRBV7-6 few TRBJ1-4
TGTGCCATCAGCGGGACAGGGCGAGACTCACCCCTCCACTTT CAISGTGRDSPLHF TRBD1 TRBV10-3 - TRBJ1-6
TGTGCCAGCAGTTTATTGGACCCGAGGAGGGTAGTCAATGAAAAACTGTTTTTT CASSLLDPRRVVNEKLFF - TRBV28 few TRBJ1-4
TGTGCCAGCAGGTGGCGGGACCTCAATCAGCCCCAGCATTTT CASRWRDLNQPQHF - TRBV6-6 - TRBJ1-5
TGTGCCAGTAGTGCCAGAAGGGGGTCCGGGGAGCTGTTTTTT CASSARRGSGELFF - TRBV19 - TRBJ2-2
TGCGCCAGCAGGGTTCTGGAGGGGTTCTACGAGCAGTACTTC CASRVLEGFYEQYF - TRBV5-1 - TRBJ2-7
TGTGCCAGTTCTACACCGGGCCCGTCAACACCCCTCCACTTT CASSTPGPSTPLHF - TRBV19 - TRBJ1-6
TGTGCCATCAGTGGGACTAGCGGGCCCGAGCAGTTCTTC CAISGTSGPEQFF TRBD2 TRBV10-3 - TRBJ2-1
TGTGCCAGCAGCCCTGCTTATGCCGCAACTAATGAAAAACTGTTTTTT CASSPAYAATNEKLFF - TRBV5-6 once TRBJ1-4
TGTGCCTGGAGTGTAAAGCAGGGTGCAGATACGCAGTATTTT CAWSVKQGADTQYF - TRBV30 - TRBJ2-3
TGTGCCAGCTCTTCCTCGGTCGCTACCATAAACTATGGCTACACCTTC CASSSSVATINYGYTF - TRBV9 - TRBJ1-2
TGTGCCATCGGAACAGGGCAAGGGAGCAACTATGGCTACACCTTC CAIGTGQGSNYGYTF - TRBV10-3 - TRBJ1-2
TGTGCCAGCAGAACAGGATCCGGAGGTTCACCCCTCCACTTT CASRTGSGGSPLHF - TRBV27 few TRBJ1-6
TGTGCCAGCAGCTCGGATAGCGGGGGAGCTCTAGAGACCCAGTACTTC CASSSDSGGALETQYF TRBD2 TRBV7-8 once TRBJ2-5
TGTGCCAGCAGCAATAATGAGAACACTGAAGCTTTCTTT CASSNNENTEAFF - TRBV6-1 few TRBJ1-1
TGCGCCAGCAGCATTGAGGGGGGTACAGATACGCAGTATTTT CASSIEGGTDTQYF - TRBV10-2 - TRBJ2-3
TGCAGCGGGGGACAGTTGAATGAAAAACTGTTTTTT CSGGQLNEKLFF TRBD1 TRBV29-1 - TRBJ1-4
TGTGCCAGCAGCTTAACGAGGGGTCAGCCCCAGCATTTT CASSLTRGQPQHF - TRBV7-3 - TRBJ1-5
TGTGCCAGCAGTTTGGTTGGGGACGCTCAGCCCCAGCATTTT CASSLVGDAQPQHF - TRBV28 - TRBJ1-5
TGTGCCAGCTCACCCAGGGACAGGGGATCCGATACGCAGTATTTT CASSPRDRGSDTQYF TRBD1 TRBV18 - TRBJ2-3
TGTGCCAGTGGCCGAAGGACAGGGCTCGAAAAACTGTTTTTT CASGRRTGLEKLFF TRBD1 TRBV19 - TRBJ1-4
TGTGCCAGCAGCTTATCTCGGACTAGCGGCACAGATACGCAGTATTTT CASSLSRTSGTDTQYF TRBD2 TRBV5-4 few TRBJ2-3
TGTGCCAGCAGGTCGGACGTTGTGGTAGCTTTCTTT CASRSDVVVAFF - TRBV6-6 - TRBJ1-1
TGTGCCACCACCCGGGAGCGAGGGGGGAGAGCTTTCTTT CATTRERGGRAFF - TRBV2 - TRBJ1-1
TGTGCCAGCAGCTTAGTACGGCCTGAGCAGTTCTTC CASSLVRPEQFF - TRBV7-2 - TRBJ2-1
TGTGCCAGCAGCCGAGGACAAGGGAACGGGGAGCTGTTTTTT CASSRGQGNGELFF - TRBV9 - TRBJ2-2
TGTGCCAGCAGCGTAGATGTTAGCGGGAGGGCCGATTTTAAGACCCAGTACTTC CASSVDVSGRADFKTQYF TRBD2 TRBV9 few TRBJ2-5
TGTGCCAGCAGCTTTAGCGGGGGGGCGATGTACGAGCAGTACTTC CASSFSGGAMYEQYF TRBD2 TRBV7-2 - TRBJ2-7
TGTGCCAGCAGTGAACCCGGACTAGCGAGCTCCTACAATGAGCAGTTCTTC CASSEPGLASSYNEQFF TRBD2 TRBV25-1 - TRBJ2-1
TGCAGCGTTGCCCCTAATGAGCAGTTCTTC CSVAPNEQFF - TRBV29-1 - TRBJ2-1
TGTGCCAGCAGTGGGGAGAGAGAGCAGTTCTTC CASSGEREQFF - TRBV2 - TRBJ2-1
TGTGCCAGCAGCTCACCCGGGAAGGCCGAAGCTTTCTTT CASSSPGKAEAFF - TRBV7-2 few TRBJ1-1
TGTGCCAGCAGCTTGTCAGGAGGCGGAAACACCATATATTTT CASSLSGGGNTIYF - TRBV5-4 - TRBJ1-3
TGTGCCAGCAGCCCACTCGGGACTAGCGGGGGGGCCAGTCTGCAGTACTTC CASSPLGTSGGASLQYF TRBD2 TRBV7-9 once TRBJ2-7
TGTGCCAGCAGCTCCGATGGACACATCCTACCCCACGAGCAGTACTTC CASSSDGHILPHEQYF - TRBV11-2 - TRBJ2-7
TGCGCCAGCAGTCAGAACGGGGGCATGGAGACAGATACGCAGTATTTT CASSQNGGMETDTQYF - TRBV5-1 - TRBJ2-3
TGTGCCAGCAGCTTGGACAGGACGTCCGGGGAGCTGTTTTTT CASSLDRTSGELFF TRBD1 TRBV7-9 - TRBJ2-2
TGCGCCAGCAGCCCCGGGACTACGGCTGAAGCTTTCTTT CASSPGTTAEAFF - TRBV5-1 - TRBJ1-1
TGTGCCACCAGCAGAGGACAGGGGTGGGCGAATGAGCAGTTCTTC CATSRGQGWANEQFF TRBD1 TRBV15 - TRBJ2-1
TGTGCCAGCAGCTTAGCTAACTACGAGCAGTACTTC CASSLANYEQYF - TRBV7-9 once TRBJ2-7
TGCGCCAGCAGTCGAACCGACGGCTCCTACGAGCAGTACTTC CASSRTDGSYEQYF - TRBV4-3 - TRBJ2-7
TGTGCCAGCTCACCCGGGACGGCTAATGAAAAACTGTTTTTT CASSPGTANEKLFF - TRBV18 few TRBJ1-4
TGTGCCAGCAGCCTAGGGCGGCAGTCGTGGGCACACACTGAAGCTTTCTTT CASSLGRQSWAHTEAFF - TRBV7-9 - TRBJ1-1
TGTGCCAGCAGAGCGGGGGAATCACCCCTCCACTTT CASRAGESPLHF - TRBV6-6 - TRBJ1-6
TGCAGCGTTCGGCCCGATAGCAATCAGCCCCAGCATTTT CSVRPDSNQPQHF - TRBV29-1 few TRBJ1-5
TGTGCCAGCAGCACCAGCGGGGGAACTGAAGCTTTCTTT CASSTSGGTEAFF - TRBV7-9 once TRBJ1-1
TGTGCCAGCAGCCCCGGGAGATCCTACAATGAGCAGTTCTTC CASSPGRSYNEQFF - TRBV11-1 - TRBJ2-1
TGTGCCAGCAGTTTCTCGGACAAGTCCCAAGAGACCCAGTACTTC CASSFSDKSQETQYF - TRBV27 few TRBJ2-5
TGTGCCAGCAGCCGGGGACAGGACTATGGCTACACCTTC CASSRGQDYGYTF TRBD1 TRBV7-9 few TRBJ1-2
TGTGCCAGCAGCCCGCTGGGGTGGGACAGGGGGCTTGAGCAGTACTTC CASSPLGWDRGLEQYF TRBD1 TRBV7-9 - TRBJ2-7
TGTGCCAGTAGTACCTCTGGCCAGGGAGGTTCACCCCTCCACTTT CASSTSGQGGSPLHF - TRBV19 few TRBJ1-6
TGTGCCAGCAGCCCCGGGACACGCTCCTACAATGAGCAGTTCTTC CASSPGTRSYNEQFF - TRBV7-2 - TRBJ2-1
TGCGCCAGCAGTGATTGGGGACACGGGAGTTACGAGCAGTACTTC CASSDWGHGSYEQYF - TRBV10-1 - TRBJ2-7
TGTGCCAGCAGCTACAACGACGCGAACACCGGGGAGCTGTTTTTT CASSYNDANTGELFF - TRBV11-2 - TRBJ2-2
TGTGCCAGCAGCTTGGAAGAGGGCGGCGAGACCCAGTACTTC CASSLEEGGETQYF - TRBV5-4 - TRBJ2-5
TGTGCCACCAGCAGAGAGGGAAGCTCCTACGAGCAGTACTTC CATSREGSSYEQYF - TRBV15 - TRBJ2-7
TGTGCCAGCAGACCCCCAAGACTAGGAGCTTACGAGCAGTACTTC CASRPPRLGAYEQYF - TRBV6-5 once TRBJ2-7